The 17 T cell receptor beta chains below come from one sample, sequenced in a study of blood T cell repertoires in COVID-19. Assay: immunoSEQ multiplex PCR; the TCRdb copy retains only in-frame clones and omits some. The sample has about 120,000 clones, approximately 79% seen once; the top ten hold under 3%. The sequenced sample consisted of peripheral blood. These receptors came from a man aged 50 or older with acute or convalescent COVID-19.

The chain combines TRBV15 with TRBJ2-2; 9 bases agree with TRBD1. Per germline, CDR1 LNHNV and CDR2 YYDKDF (reference sequence). Trimming took 3 bases from V and 3 from J; bases not matched to a gene: 8. This CDR3 is built from 17 residues. The CDR3 reads CATSSPRDRVYTGELFF. CDR3 in DNA: TGTGCCACCAGCAGCCCCCGGGACAGGGTATACACCGGGGAGCTGTTTTTT. Supplemented by reference TRBV15 and TRBJ2-2, the full variable domain reads DAMVIQNPRYQVTQFGKPVTLSCSQTLNHNVMYWYQQKSSQAPKLLFHYYDKDFNNEADTPDNFQSRRPNTSFCFLDIRSPGLGDTAMYLCATSSPRDRVYTGELFFGEGSRLTVL.

V gene TRBV5-8 combines with J gene TRBJ2-5; 7 bases map to TRBD1. Germline loops: CDR1 SGHTS, CDR2 YDEGEE. CDR3 length equals 15 residues. Trimming took 4 bases from V and 5 from J; bases not matched to a gene: 11. The chain's CDR3 is CASSRDRVLLETQYF. The DNA for the CDR3 is TGTGCCAGCAGCCGAGACAGGGTTTTATTGGAGACCCAGTACTTC.

The chain recombines TRBV5-4 with TRBJ2-1; maybe TRBD2 (5 bases). The CDR3 runs 18 residues. With 2 bases removed from V and 0 bases from J, the gap between germline ends came to 18 bases. Germline assignment: CDR1 SGHNT and CDR2 YYREEE (reference sequence). The CDR3 DNA sequence: TGTGCCAGCAGCTTATTTGCGGGCGTTTATCACTCCTACAATGAGCAGTTCTTC. This encodes CASSLFAGVYHSYNEQFF.

The V gene is TRBV27, the J gene TRBJ2-2, with D perhaps matching TRBD2 (5 bases). The CDR3 length is 14 residues. CDR1 is MNHEY and CDR2 is SMNVEV in the germline V gene (reference sequence). V was shortened by 7 bases and J by 6 bases, with 15 bases between the two germline ends. DNA for the CDR3: TGTGCCAGCACCTCCGGGGATGGGGCCGGGGAGCTGTTTTTT. It is translated as CASTSGDGAGELFF.

The rearrangement uses TRBV5-1 and TRBJ1-4; no definite D call. The CDR3 loop spans 16 amino acids. Germline loops: CDR1 SGHRS, CDR2 YFSETQ. V was shortened by 0 bases and J by 4 bases, with 13 bases between the two germline ends. Here the CDR3 DNA reads TGCGCCAGCAGCTTGGCCGGCGGGGAGGGTAATGAAAAACTGTTTTTT. This encodes CASSLAGGEGNEKLFF.

CDR3 in DNA: TGTGCCAGCAGTTACCTAGGGGCGGTTAGCAATCAGCCCCAGCATTTT. This gives the protein CASSYLGAVSNQPQHF. The chain links TRBV6-5 to TRBJ1-5, with D perhaps matching TRBD1 (5 bases). The V and J ends lost 2 bases and 0 bases respectively, with 11 bases between them. The CDR3 loop spans 16 amino acids. Looked up from germline, CDR1 is MNHEY and CDR2 is SVGAGI.

The gene calls are TRBV9 and TRBJ2-2; D gene ambiguous. This CDR3 is 14 amino acids long. The germline V and J ends were trimmed by 0 bases and 4 bases, with 7 bases remaining between them. Germline CDR1 and CDR2: SGDLS and YYNGEE. The CDR3 coding sequence is TGTGCCAGCAGCGTAGGGCTAGTCACCGGGGAGCTGTTTTTT. Its protein is CASSVGLVTGELFF.

This chain joins TRBV6-5 and TRBJ2-7; tentative D call: TRBD2 (6 bases). Looked up from germline, CDR1 is MNHEY and CDR2 is SVGAGI. Trimming removed 6 bases at V and 0 bases at J, with 12 bases between. The CDR3 totals 14 residues. The DNA of the CDR3 is TGTGCCAGCAGAGCGGGCCTTAGCTCCTACGAGCAGTACTTC. Protein product: CASRAGLSSYEQYF.

The J gene is TRBJ2-7, the V gene TRBV12-3 or TRBV12-4; the match to TRBD1 covers 9 bases. The CDR3 extends over 13 amino acids. The V segment lost 10 bases and the J segment 6 bases; nucleotides outside the gene matches: 10. Written as DNA, the CDR3 is TGTGCCACGGCCCGGACAGGGGCTAGCGAGCAGTACTTC. Translating gives CATARTGASEQYF.

V is TRBV7-3 and J is TRBJ1-4, with TRBD1 identical over 9 bases. J gave up 2 bases and V 3 bases, and 19 bases lay outside the gene matches. This CDR3 is built from 21 residues. The germline CDR1 and CDR2 sequences are SGHTA and FQGTGA. CDR3: CASSLSSCTGTGCSTNEKLFF. CDR3 nucleotide sequence: TGTGCCAGCAGCTTGTCTTCTTGTACCGGGACAGGGTGTTCGACTAATGAAAAACTGTTTTTT.

The chain has TRBV27 and TRBJ1-5, with D perhaps matching TRBD1 (6 bases). The CDR3 sequence is 14 residues long. CDR1 and CDR2 from the germline V gene are MNHEY and SMNVEV (reference sequence). V lost 8 bases, J lost 0 bases, and 11 bases lay in between. The CDR3 nucleotides read TGTGCCAGCGGCCGCAGGGGTAGCAATCAGCCCCAGCATTTT. This gives the protein CASGRRGSNQPQHF.

On this clone: Other DNA sequences of this sample code for an identical CDR3. V gene TRBV16 combines with J gene TRBJ1-5; D perhaps matches TRBD1 (6 bases). Trimming removed 1 base at V and 0 bases at J, with 10 bases between. Looked up from germline, CDR1 is KGHSY and CDR2 is FQNENV. The CDR3 totals 16 residues. Here the CDR3 DNA reads TGTGCCAGCAGCCAATTTTACAGGGATAGCAATCAGCCCCAGCATTTT. Translating it yields CASSQFYRDSNQPQHF.

The V gene is TRBV5-8, the J gene TRBJ2-5, with TRBD2 identical over 9 bases. Germline CDR1 and CDR2: SGHTS and YDEGEE. The CDR3 extends over 20 amino acids. The V and J ends lost 1 base and 0 bases, in that order; junction bases with no gene match: 16. The CDR3 bases are TGTGCCAGCAGCTTGAGCCAGGATCTAGCGGGGACAGATTACCAAGAGACCCAGTACTTC. It translates to CASSLSQDLAGTDYQETQYF.

The rearrangement joins TRBV7-9 to TRBJ1-1, with D maybe TRBD1 (6 bases). V was shortened by 5 bases and J by 6 bases, with 7 bases between the two germline ends. This CDR3 is 11 amino acids long. The V gene's germline CDR1 is SEHNR and CDR2 FQNEAQ (reference sequence). This CDR3 reads CASSTGPEAFF. The DNA of the CDR3 is TGTGCCAGCAGCACAGGGCCTGAAGCTTTCTTT.

The chain has TRBV12-3 or TRBV12-4 and TRBJ2-2; D is ambiguous. The CDR3 runs to 13 residues. Trimming stripped 11 bases from V and 2 bases from J, with 12 bases between. For the CDR3, the DNA is TGTGCCGGTCAGGATCTCAACACCGGGGAGCTGTTTTTT. Protein product: CAGQDLNTGELFF.

This sequence joins TRBV7-2 and TRBJ1-1; unclear D gene. The CDR3 totals 14 residues. The germline CDR1 and CDR2 sequences are SGHTA and FQGNSA. V lost 1 base, J lost 4 bases, and 10 bases lay in between. CDR3 bases: TGTGCCAGCAGCTTAGGAGGATTCGGCACTGAAGCTTTCTTT. Residues: CASSLGGFGTEAFF.

CDR3 DNA: TGTGCTAGTGGTTTGGTACAGGGGGAAGCTTTCTTT. Translation: CASGLVQGEAFF. This sequence joins TRBV12-5 and TRBJ1-1; 7 bases line up with TRBD1. The J segment lost 8 bases and the V segment lost 0 bases, leaving 0 bases of the junction unmatched. Germline V gene data show CDR1 as LGHNT and CDR2 as FRNRAP. The CDR3 totals 12 residues.